Following are 16 T cell receptor beta chains from one sample sequenced in a study of T-cell reconstitution after alpha-beta-depleted transplantation in children. The authors prepared the TCRbeta library with unique molecular identifiers. Each CDR3 protein is one row after TCRdb ran MiXCR on the PCR reads. The sample lists fewer than 550,000 distinct CDR3 sequences, roughly an eighth occurring once. This specimen was PBMCs, mostly from graft donor cells, taken 180 days after TCRalphabeta/CD19-depleted stem cell transplant. Receptors originate from a female patient aged 2-9 years who had a stem cell transplant for aplastic anemia, so the T cells may come from the graft donor.

This clonotype appeared a few times. This chain joins TRBV7-2 and TRBJ2-2; D gene uncertain. The CDR3 extends over 14 amino acids. Germline-derived CDR1 and CDR2 are SGHTA and FQGNSA. V dropped 2 bases and J dropped 4 bases, with 8 bases sitting between them. The CDR3 DNA sequence: TGTGCCAGCAGCTTATTTGAGTTCACCGGGGAGCTGTTTTTT. Amino acid sequence: CASSLFEFTGELFF.

The V and J genes are TRBV14 and TRBJ2-3; D is unresolved. This CDR3 is built from 14 residues. Trimming cost V 0 bases and J 2 bases, with 6 bases left between them. The germline CDR1 and CDR2 sequences are SGHDN and FVKESK. The CDR3 DNA reads TGTGCCAGCAGCCAAGAGTGGGTCACAGATACGCAGTATTTT. It translates to CASSQEWVTDTQYF.

This clonotype was observed a few times. The chain recombines TRBV5-1 with TRBJ1-1, with D unresolved. Germline V CDR1 and CDR2: SGHRS, YFSETQ. This CDR3 spans 14 amino acids. V gave up 2 bases and J gave up 5 bases, with 13 bases separating them. The CDR3 DNA reads as TGCGCCAGCAGCTTTGACGGTCCGAGGACTGAAGCTTTCTTT. This codes for CASSFDGPRTEAFF.

The chain carries TRBV20-1 and TRBJ1-2; D not resolved. There are 15 residues in the CDR3. CDR1 and CDR2 (germline): DFQATT, SNEGSKA (reference sequence). The V and J ends lost 1 base and 2 bases respectively, with 14 bases between them. CDR3 sequence: CSARALGIINYGYTF. The CDR3 DNA reads TGCAGTGCTAGAGCTCTCGGGATCATAAACTATGGCTACACCTTC.

The J gene is TRBJ2-2, the V gene TRBV3-1; the D is unclear. The CDR3 length is 13 residues. V lost 4 bases to trimming and J lost 4 bases, with 7 bases between them. Germline CDR1 reads LGHDT; CDR2 reads YNNKEL (reference sequence). The CDR3 region is CASSPLVTGELFF. Here the CDR3 DNA reads TGTGCCAGCAGCCCCCTTGTCACCGGGGAGCTGTTTTTT. Full variable domain (missing parts from reference TRBV3-1 and TRBJ2-2): DTAVSQTPKYLVTQMGNDKSIKCEQNLGHDTMYWYKQDSKKFLKIMFSYNNKELIINETVPNRFSPKSPDKAHLNLHINSLELGDSAVYFCASSPLVTGELFFGEGSRLTVL.

V is TRBV7-9 and J is TRBJ2-3; D remains unclear. CDR1 and CDR2 (germline): SEHNR, FQNEAQ (reference sequence). Trimming left V 4 bases short and J 5 bases short, with 10 bases between. The CDR3 is 13 residues long. The CDR3 DNA reads as TGTGCCAGCAGCTCAGCTACCCTAGATACGCAGTATTTT. Protein sequence: CASSSATLDTQYF.

The chain combines TRBV10-3 with TRBJ1-4, with D maybe TRBD1 (5 bases). Trimming took 6 bases from V and 5 from J, leaving 16 bases between them. The CDR3 consists of 15 residues. Germline V gene lookup returns CDR1 ENHRY and CDR2 SYGVKD. The CDR3 DNA reads as TGTGCCATCAGCAACGGCCGGGACCTAAATGAAAAACTGTTTTTT. Translated: CAISNGRDLNEKLFF.

This clonotype occurred a few times. The DNA of the CDR3 is TGTGCCATCAGTGAGTACCGGGAGGGCCTAACAGATACGCAGTATTTT. This sequence encodes CAISEYREGLTDTQYF. The chain joins TRBV10-3 to TRBJ2-3; 8 bases are shared with TRBD2. V shed 1 base, J shed 3 bases, and the junction held 6 bases outside the gene matches. Germline CDR1 ENHRY, CDR2 SYGVKD. The CDR3 sequence is 16 residues long.

There are many counts of this clonotype. This rearrangement joins TRBV29-1 to TRBJ1-3, with 7 nucleotides matching TRBD1. The CDR3 extends over 14 amino acids. With 4 bases clipped from V and 3 bases from J, the junction kept 6 bases outside the gene matches. Germline V gene data show CDR1 as SQVTM and CDR2 as ANQGSEA. In nucleotides, the CDR3 is TGCAGCGTTGTACAGGGGAGGTTTGGAAACACCATATATTTT. This gives the protein CSVVQGRFGNTIYF.

This clonotype occurred a few times. This chain connects TRBV9 to TRBJ2-2, with TRBD2 matching 7 bases. Germline values: CDR1 SGDLS, CDR2 YYNGEE. After removal of 4 bases from V and 6 bases from J, the junction contained 6 bases not matched to a gene. The CDR3 runs to 14 residues. Written as DNA, the CDR3 is TGTGCCAGCAGCTCTACTAGCGCCGCCGGGGAGCTGTTTTTT. Residues: CASSSTSAAGELFF.

This clonotype was counted between two and nine times. The chain combines TRBV20-1 with TRBJ2-7, with TRBD2 matching 11 bases. In germline, CDR1 is DFQATT, CDR2 SNEGSKA (reference sequence). Trimming removed 5 bases from V and 3 bases from J; junction bases left unmatched: 6. The CDR3 loop spans 14 amino acids. The CDR3 nucleotides are TGCAGTGCTCTGCGACTAGCGGGGATCTACGAGCAGTACTTC. It codes for CSALRLAGIYEQYF.

The chain couples TRBV29-1 to TRBJ2-1, with 7 positions matching TRBD1. V shed 4 bases, J shed 7 bases, and the junction held 4 bases outside the gene matches. Germline V gene sequence: CDR1 SQVTM, CDR2 ANQGSEA. This CDR3 is built from 12 residues. This chain's CDR3 is CSVGGQINEQFF. The CDR3 coding sequence is TGCAGCGTTGGGGGACAGATAAATGAGCAGTTCTTC.

In its sample, this clonotype was seen a few times. The chain links TRBV14 to TRBJ2-5; D may be TRBD1 or TRBD2 (6 bases each). The CDR3 has 17 residues. CDR1 is SGHDN and CDR2 is FVKESK in the germline V gene. Trimming took 0 bases from V and 4 from J, leaving 18 bases between them. The CDR3, as DNA: TGTGCCAGCAGCCAAGATCTTTTGGGGGGCTCGGTAGAGACCCAGTACTTC. Protein sequence: CASSQDLLGGSVETQYF.

In the case of this clonotype: This sequence may be a read error, since a much larger clone differs from it by one base. The J gene is TRBJ2-7, the V gene TRBV29-1; no clear D. The CDR3 covers 13 residues. Trimming shortened V by 5 bases and J by 4 bases, and 15 bases separated the two germline ends. CDR1 and CDR2 (germline): SQVTM, ANQGSEA. The CDR3: CSVRVPSPYEQYV. In DNA form, the CDR3 reads TGCAGCGTTAGGGTTCCGAGTCCTTACGAGCAGTACGTC.

The chain combines TRBV12-3 or TRBV12-4 with TRBJ2-5; D is unclear. CDR3 length: 14 amino acids. The V end lost 4 bases, the J end lost 0 bases, and 9 bases lay between the germline ends. CDR3: CASSSEYNQETQYF. The CDR3 DNA is TGTGCCAGCAGTTCGGAATACAACCAAGAGACCCAGTACTTC.

There are a few counts of this clonotype. V is TRBV7-8 and J is TRBJ1-2; a possible D gene is TRBD1 (6 bases). V was clipped by 7 bases and J by 3 bases, with 12 bases between them. From germline, CDR1 is SGHVS and CDR2 FQNEAQ. The CDR3 totals 13 residues. The CDR3 is CASTETGDYGYTF. CDR3 nucleotide sequence: TGTGCCAGCACCGAGACAGGCGACTATGGCTACACCTTC. Full variable domain (rest looked up from reference TRBV7-8 and TRBJ1-2): GAGVSQSPRYKVAKRGQDVALRCDPISGHVSLFWYQQALGQGPEFLTYFQNEAQLDKSGLPSDRFFAERPEGSVSTLKIQRTQQEDSAVYLCASTETGDYGYTFGSGTRLTVV.